Each of the 24 T cell receptor beta chains below was sequenced from the same sample in a study of neurological immune-mediated disorders. TCRdb reanalysed the 5' RACE reads using MiXCR and keeps one entry per CDR3 protein. The sample lists about 66,000 distinct CDR3 sequences; about 4.9% were seen once. Sequencing was done on a sample of PBMCs. These receptor sequences come from a man aged 25 to 45 with multiple sclerosis.

This clonotype was seen many times. The rearrangement links TRBV20-1 to TRBJ1-5, with D maybe TRBD1 (5 bases). There are 15 residues in the CDR3. Germline-derived CDR1 and CDR2 are DFQATT and SNEGSKA (reference sequence). V was cut by 3 bases and J by 8 bases, with 20 bases left in between. This CDR3 is CSARGGAGIWKPQHF. CDR3 nucleotides: TGCAGTGCTAGGGGAGGGGCGGGCATTTGGAAGCCCCAGCATTTT.

This clonotype showed up many times. The chain is built from TRBV6-5 and TRBJ1-1; 7 bases align to TRBD1. The length of the CDR3 is 15 residues. The junction had 10 bases not matched to a gene; V was cut back by 5 bases and J by 4 bases. Germline values: CDR1 MNHEY, CDR2 SVGAGI. CDR3 nucleotide sequence: TGTGCCAGCAGTCCAGGGGGTTCAGGGACCACTGAAGCTTTCTTT. Residues: CASSPGGSGTTEAFF.

This clonotype occurred a few times. CDR3 region: CASSVRISKDEAFF. CDR3 sequence (DNA): TGTGCCAGCAGCGTAAGGATCTCGAAGGATGAAGCTTTCTTT. The V and J genes are TRBV9 and TRBJ1-1, with D hard to call. Germline assignment: CDR1 SGDLS and CDR2 YYNGEE. The CDR3 is 14 amino acids. Trimming pared 1 base from V and 7 bases from J, leaving 14 bases between. Full variable domain (outside the CDR3, taken from reference TRBV9 and TRBJ1-1): DSGVTQTPKHLITATGQRVTLRCSPRSGDLSVYWYQQSLDQGLQFLIQYYNGEERAKGNILERFSAQQFPDLHSELNLSSLELGDSALYFCASSVRISKDEAFFGQGTRLTVV.

Many counts were recorded for this clonotype. The chain combines TRBV20-1 with TRBJ2-5, with D hard to call. V was pared by 0 bases and J by 7 bases, with 21 bases between. CDR1 is DFQATT and CDR2 is SNEGSKA in the germline V gene (reference sequence). The CDR3 contains 16 residues. The CDR3 DNA reads as TGCAGTGCTAGAGAGGCCCCTAAGAGCCTTTGGGGGACCCAGTACTTC. Amino acid sequence: CSAREAPKSLWGTQYF.

This clonotype was observed many times. V gene TRBV2 combines with J gene TRBJ1-5, with 7 bases aligning to TRBD1. The CDR3 has 13 amino acids. In germline, CDR1 is SNHLY, CDR2 FYNNEI. Trimming cost V 6 bases and J 4 bases; bases outside gene matches: 3. This CDR3 is CASSATGNQPQHF. As DNA, the CDR3 is TGTGCCAGCAGCGCGACAGGGAATCAGCCCCAGCATTTT.

This clonotype was seen repeatedly, ten times or more. The V and J genes are TRBV5-1 and TRBJ1-1; TRBD1 aligns across 7 bases. The CDR3 consists of 13 residues. Germline V lookup: CDR1 SGHRS, CDR2 YFSETQ. Germline trimming cut 4 bases from V and 5 bases from J; bases unmatched to any gene: 5. DNA for the CDR3: TGCGCCAGCAGCATAAACAGGGGAACTGAAGCTTTCTTT. Residues: CASSINRGTEAFF.

The sample holds many counts of this clonotype. The junction differs from germline at one of its ends, possibly a read error. The CDR3: CASNLRYPPLAYGYTF. CDR3 bases: TGTGCCAGCAATTTAAGATATCCCCCGCTGGCCTATGGCTACACCTTC. The chain carries TRBV27 and TRBJ1-2, with unresolved D. The CDR3 spans 16 residues. Germline-derived CDR1 and CDR2 are MNHEY and SMNVEV (reference sequence).

This clonotype was detected ten times or more. The chain carries TRBV27 and TRBJ2-7; TRBD1 might be the D (6 bases). V lost 6 bases, J lost 0 bases, and 9 bases lay in between. In germline, CDR1 is MNHEY, CDR2 SMNVEV (reference sequence). The CDR3 is made up of 13 amino acids. In nucleotides, the CDR3 is TGTGCCAGCAGGGGACACCTCTCCTACGAGCAGTACGTC. This gives the protein CASRGHLSYEQYV.

In its sample, this clonotype was seen a few times. The junction departs from the called germline gene at one end, perhaps through a read error. The rearrangement links TRBV20-1 to TRBJ1-5; D not resolved. Germline V gene lookup returns CDR1 DFQATT and CDR2 SNEGSKA (reference sequence). There are 12 residues in the CDR3. The CDR3 DNA sequence: TGCAGTGTCCGGGGAGTGGGTCAGCCCCAGAATTTT. Encoded protein: CSVRGVGQPQNF.

This clonotype has at least ten counts. This chain joins TRBV18 and TRBJ1-1, with 7 bases fitting TRBD1. This CDR3 has 13 residues. V was clipped by 5 bases and J by 2 bases; unmatched bases: 2. The germline CDR1 and CDR2 sequences are KGHSH and LQKENI. The CDR3 region has the DNA TGTGCCAGCTCAACAGGGGCAAACACTGAAGCTTTCTTT. Translating it yields CASSTGANTEAFF.

DNA of the CDR3: TGCGCCAGCAGTGACGGGGGGTCCAGCTCCTACGAGCAGTACTTC. Its translation: CASSDGGSSSYEQYF. The chain joins TRBV10-2 to TRBJ2-7, with TRBD2 matching over 7 bases. The trim removed 3 bases at V and 0 bases at J, leaving 5 bases unmatched. CDR1 and CDR2 from the germline V gene are WSHSY and SAAADI. The CDR3 runs 15 residues.

This clonotype was seen only a few times. A much more abundant neighbour one base away suggests this may be a read error. The chain joins TRBV4-1 to TRBJ2-2, with D uncertain. The CDR3 covers 14 residues. V lost 2 bases, J lost 3 bases, and 7 bases lay in between. Germline CDR1 reads MGHRA; CDR2 reads YSYEKL. CDR3: CASSQSTDTGELFF. The CDR3 DNA reads TGCGCCAGCAGCCAATCTACGGACACCGGGGAGCTGTTTTTT.

This clonotype was seen many times. The V and J genes are TRBV5-1 and TRBJ1-2; 7 bases map to TRBD1. The CDR3 contains 13 residues. Germline V gene sequence: CDR1 SGHRS, CDR2 YFSETQ. With V trimmed by 4 bases and J by 6 bases, 6 bases remained unmatched. For the CDR3, the DNA is TGCGCCAGCAGCCAGACAGGGTATAATGGCTACACCTTC. Translation: CASSQTGYNGYTF.

This clonotype turned up a few times. Its ends do not fully match the called genes, so a read error is possible. CDR3 bases: TGTGCCAGCAGCCCGAATAGCAATCAGCCCCAGAATTTT. Its translation: CASSPNSNQPQNF. The chain recombines TRBV12-3 or TRBV12-4 with TRBJ1-5; D remains ambiguous. This CDR3 contains 13 residues.

This clonotype was picked up many times. V gene TRBV20-1 combines with J gene TRBJ1-1, with D maybe TRBD1 (5 bases). This CDR3 is 13 amino acids long. The germline V gene has CDR1 DFQATT and CDR2 SNEGSKA (reference sequence). With 6 bases removed from V and 3 bases from J, the gap between germline ends came to 14 bases. CDR3 nucleotide sequence: TGCAGTGCGGAGGCAGGGATCTACACTGAAGCTTTCTTT. It encodes CSAEAGIYTEAFF.

The rearrangement links TRBV10-2 to TRBJ1-6; 7 positions agree with TRBD1. The CDR3 has 16 amino acids. Trimming cost V 8 bases and J 6 bases; bases outside gene matches: 13. The germline gives CDR1 WSHSY, CDR2 SAAADI. Here the CDR3 DNA reads TGCGCCAGCGCGGCGTTACAGGGGCTCCTTAATTCACCCCTCCACTTT. Translating it yields CASAALQGLLNSPLHF.

Within the sample, this clonotype is medium-sized. The chain links TRBV10-3 to TRBJ1-2; a possible D gene is TRBD1 (5 bases). V lost 0 bases, J lost 0 bases, and 20 bases lay in between. The germline V gene encodes CDR1 ENHRY and CDR2 SYGVKD. The CDR3 covers 19 residues. The CDR3 DNA is TGTGCCATCAGTGAGTCTAAAGCCCCTGCGGGGGATGCTAACTATGGCTACACCTTC. Its protein product is CAISESKAPAGDANYGYTF.

This clonotype has ten or more counts. V and J are TRBV5-1 and TRBJ1-1; 7 nucleotides align to TRBD1. This CDR3 is 14 amino acids long. The V and J ends lost 8 bases and 2 bases, in that order; junction bases with no gene match: 9. Germline V gives CDR1 SGHRS, CDR2 YFSETQ. The CDR3 nucleotides are TGCGCCAGTAATACCCGGGACAGTAACACTGAAGCTTTCTTT. It codes for CASNTRDSNTEAFF.

A remark on this clonotype: This may arise from a read error, as a much more abundant clone is one base away. The rearrangement uses TRBV24-1 and TRBJ2-6; D is perhaps TRBD1 or TRBD2 (6 bases each). Germline CDR1 reads KGHDR; CDR2 reads SFDVKD. This CDR3 is built from 17 residues. The CDR3 DNA reads TGTACCACCCCCGGGGGCACCCCGGCGGATGGGGCCAACGTCCTGACTTTC. Its protein is CTTPGGTPADGANVLTF.

By share of the sample, this clonotype is medium-sized. V usage is TRBV7-7 and J usage is TRBJ2-2, with unresolved D. Germline CDR1 and CDR2: SSHAT and FNYEAQ (reference sequence). The CDR3 is 13 residues long. Trimming removed 5 bases at V and 2 bases at J, with 6 bases between. The CDR3 nucleotides read TGTGCCAGCAGCCAGCTCAACACCGGGGAGCTGTTTTTT. It specifies CASSQLNTGELFF.

This clonotype was seen at least ten times. This chain links TRBV20-1 with TRBJ1-2; 7 nucleotides align to TRBD1. CDR1 and CDR2 from the germline V gene are DFQATT and SNEGSKA (reference sequence). There are 13 residues in the CDR3. V shed 5 bases, J shed 2 bases, and the junction held 5 bases outside the gene matches. This CDR3 reads CSALGQANYGYTF. The CDR3 region has the DNA TGCAGTGCTCTCGGACAGGCCAACTATGGCTACACCTTC.

In this sample, this clonotype turned up many times. CDR3: CASSLHGRANYGYTF. The CDR3 region has the DNA TGTGCCAGCAGCTTACATGGCAGGGCTAACTATGGCTACACCTTC. This sequence joins TRBV7-2 and TRBJ1-2; perhaps TRBD1 as D (5 bases). CDR1 and CDR2 (germline): SGHTA, FQGNSA. V was shortened by 2 bases and J by 0 bases, with 10 bases between the two germline ends. The CDR3 loop spans 15 amino acids. Looking up the rest from reference TRBV7-2 and TRBJ1-2 gives the full variable domain: GAGVSQSPSNKVTEKGKDVELRCDPISGHTALYWYRQSLGQGLEFLIYFQGNSAPDKSGLPSDRFSAERTGGSVSTLTIQRTQQEDSAVYLCASSLHGRANYGYTFGSGTRLTVV.

This clonotype occurred many times. The V and J genes are TRBV9 and TRBJ2-1; D may be TRBD1 (5 bases). There are 15 residues in the CDR3. Germline loops: CDR1 SGDLS, CDR2 YYNGEE. The germline V and J ends were trimmed by 4 bases and 1 base, with 12 bases remaining between them. This chain's CDR3 is CASSSRAPSYNEQFF. DNA for the CDR3: TGTGCCAGCAGCTCCAGGGCCCCGTCCTACAATGAGCAGTTCTTC.

CDR3 region: CAWSHPRVRGGNTEAFF. The DNA of the CDR3 is TGTGCCTGGAGCCATCCACGGGTTCGCGGGGGTAACACTGAAGCTTTCTTT. The rearrangement links TRBV30 to TRBJ1-1, with D possibly TRBD1 on 5 matching bases. Germline values: CDR1 GTSNPN, CDR2 SVGIG (reference sequence). V gave up 3 bases and J gave up 2 bases, with 22 bases separating them. The CDR3 loop spans 17 amino acids.